Ten or more counts support the clone carrying this TCR beta chain. An end of the junction differs from the germline gene, which may be a read error. This sample is drawn from a study of T cells in Graves' hyperthyroidism and ophthalmopathy. The CDR3 is made up of 15 amino acids. Germline V gene data show CDR1 as MNHNS and CDR2 as SASEGT. It was RNA transcripts that yielded the amplified TCR beta CDR3 regions. The HTBI set primed first-round TCR CDR3 RT-PCR. TCRdb fed the multiplex PCR reads into MiXCR, producing one record per CDR3 protein. This sample has around 250,000 distinct CDR3 sequences; 16% occur once, and the top ten carry approximately 30%.

The sequence came from a woman aged 18-29 years with Graves' ophthalmopathy. The rearrangement links TRBV6-1 to TRBJ2-5; D is unresolved. Source material: blood. CDR3 DNA: TGTGCCAGCAGTAAAGCCCGGACGCCTCAAGAGACCCAGTACTTC. Its protein is CASSKARTPQETQYF.